These 20 T cell receptor beta chains originate from one sample sequenced in a study of cytomegalovirus exposure and HLA in healthy donors. The PCR contained 60 Vbeta and 13 Jbeta primers. Using immunoSEQ multiplex PCR, the repertoire was profiled, and TCRdb retains in-frame clones only, with some absent. This sample has over 150,000 clones; roughly 71% occur once, and the top ten carry roughly 3%. The material sequenced was PBMCs. All receptors come from a woman aged 50 to 65 in good health and CMV-seropositive.

The chain recombines TRBV5-1 with TRBJ1-6; TRBD1 is a possible D gene (5 bases). The CDR3 consists of 14 residues. The germline V gene encodes CDR1 SGHRS and CDR2 YFSETQ. V was trimmed by 2 bases and J by 6 bases, leaving 9 bases between them. The chain's CDR3 is CASSFDRTNSPLHF. The CDR3, as DNA: TGCGCCAGCAGCTTTGACAGAACTAATTCACCCCTCCACTTT. Based on the CDR3 plus reference TRBV5-1 and TRBJ1-6, the full variable domain is KAGVTQTPRYLIKTRGQQVTLSCSPISGHRSVSWYQQTPGQGLQFLFEYFSETQRNKGNFPGRFSGRQFSNSRSEMNVSTLELGDSALYLCASSFDRTNSPLHFGNGTRLTVT.

This chain uses TRBV7-3 with TRBJ1-1, with D tentatively TRBD1 (6 bases). The CDR3 is 15 amino acids. Germline CDR1 and CDR2: SGHTA and FQGTGA. Trimming removed 0 bases at V and 8 bases at J, with 16 bases between. CDR3 protein: CASSLTGRTASEAFF. The CDR3 DNA reads as TGTGCCAGCAGCTTAACTGGTAGGACAGCCTCAGAAGCTTTCTTT.

This chain links TRBV2 with TRBJ2-3; possible D gene TRBD2, 6 bases. Trimming removed 7 bases from V and 0 bases from J, with 17 bases in between. This CDR3 spans 16 amino acids. From germline, CDR1 is SNHLY and CDR2 FYNNEI. The CDR3 loop is CASMVGGALSTDTQYF. CDR3 nucleotides: TGTGCCAGCATGGTAGGAGGGGCCCTTAGCACAGATACGCAGTATTTT.

This chain uses TRBV9 with TRBJ1-5, with D maybe TRBD1 (5 bases). The ends were cut back, 0 bases at V and 5 bases at J, with 9 bases in the middle. Germline V gives CDR1 SGDLS, CDR2 YYNGEE. The CDR3 extends over 14 amino acids. As DNA, the CDR3 is TGTGCCAGCAGCGTAGGACAGTATTATCAGCCCCAGCATTTT. Translation: CASSVGQYYQPQHF.

The chain carries TRBV6-6 and TRBJ2-5; possible D gene TRBD2, 6 bases. The V end lost 4 bases, the J end lost 7 bases, and 10 bases lay between the germline ends. This CDR3 is 12 amino acids long. Germline V gene lookup returns CDR1 MNHNY and CDR2 SVGAGI (reference sequence). CDR3 coding DNA: TGTGCCAGCAGTTTACACGGGGGGACCCAGTACTTC. Its translation: CASSLHGGTQYF.

V usage is TRBV11-1 and J usage is TRBJ2-1, with 11 positions matching TRBD1. The CDR3 sequence is 18 residues long. J was trimmed by 7 bases and V by 2 bases; bases with no gene match: 13. In germline, CDR1 is SGHAT, CDR2 FQDESV (reference sequence). CDR3 region: CASSLRLPGGDRGNEQFF. The CDR3 DNA reads TGTGCCAGCAGCTTACGCTTACCAGGTGGGGACAGGGGGAATGAGCAGTTCTTC.

The genes are TRBV7-9 and TRBJ2-3, with D perhaps matching TRBD2 (5 bases). In germline, CDR1 is SEHNR, CDR2 FQNEAQ (reference sequence). The CDR3 totals 11 residues. V gave up 8 bases and J gave up 11 bases, with 14 bases separating them. CDR3 in DNA: TGTGCCAGCGCGGCGGGCAGCGAGCAGTATTTT. Its protein is CASAAGSEQYF.

About this clone: The same CDR3 also results from other DNA sequences found in this sample. The rearrangement links TRBV2 to TRBJ1-2; no clear D. The V gene's germline CDR1 is SNHLY and CDR2 FYNNEI. The CDR3 length is 14 residues. Trimming stripped 5 bases from V and 2 bases from J, with 12 bases between. In DNA form, the CDR3 reads TGTGCCAGCAGTTCTTGGACGGGGAACTATGGCTACACCTTC. This sequence encodes CASSSWTGNYGYTF.

This clone was observed a few times. The chain couples TRBV5-6 to TRBJ2-3; 8 bases are a match to TRBD2. The V segment lost 4 bases and the J segment 8 bases; nucleotides outside the gene matches: 9. This CDR3 has 14 residues. Germline V gene lookup returns CDR1 SGHDT and CDR2 YYEEEE. The CDR3 DNA sequence: TGTGCCAGCAGCCCGGGACTAGAGGTTGGTACGCAGTATTTT. It translates to CASSPGLEVGTQYF. Together with reference TRBV5-6 and TRBJ2-3, the CDR3 gives the full variable domain: DAGVTQSPTHLIKTRGQQVTLRCSPKSGHDTVSWYQQALGQGPQFIFQYYEEEERQRGNFPDRFSGHQFPNYSSELNVNALLLGDSALYLCASSPGLEVGTQYFGPGTRLTVL.

The gene calls are TRBV5-1 and TRBJ2-3, with TRBD1 matching over 7 bases. The trim removed 4 bases at V and 0 bases at J, leaving 8 bases unmatched. Germline CDR1 SGHRS, CDR2 YFSETQ. This CDR3 has 16 residues. CDR3 DNA: TGCGCCAGCAGCGCCGCGACAGGGTCTAGCACAGATACGCAGTATTTT. Translation: CASSAATGSSTDTQYF. Full variable domain (outside the CDR3, taken from reference TRBV5-1 and TRBJ2-3): KAGVTQTPRYLIKTRGQQVTLSCSPISGHRSVSWYQQTPGQGLQFLFEYFSETQRNKGNFPGRFSGRQFSNSRSEMNVSTLELGDSALYLCASSAATGSSTDTQYFGPGTRLTVL.

The rearrangement uses TRBV15 and TRBJ2-1; 9 bases are a match to TRBD2. J lost 3 bases, V lost 3 bases, and 0 bases had no gene match. The CDR3 is 14 residues long. The germline V gene encodes CDR1 LNHNV and CDR2 YYDKDF (reference sequence). In DNA form, the CDR3 reads TGTGCCACCAGCAGGACTAGCGGCTACAATGAGCAGTTCTTC. Its translation is CATSRTSGYNEQFF. Full variable domain (outside the CDR3, taken from reference TRBV15 and TRBJ2-1): DAMVIQNPRYQVTQFGKPVTLSCSQTLNHNVMYWYQQKSSQAPKLLFHYYDKDFNNEADTPDNFQSRRPNTSFCFLDIRSPGLGDTAMYLCATSRTSGYNEQFFGPGTRLTVL.

This sequence joins TRBV5-3 and TRBJ1-3; D possibly corresponds to TRBD1 (5 bases). TRBV5-3 carries the ORF label, with uncertain function. V was shortened by 4 bases and J by 4 bases, with 18 bases between the two germline ends. This CDR3 contains 16 residues. CDR3 coding DNA: TGTGCCAGAAGCCAAGGCGGGGGGGGAGAAGGAAACACCATATATTTT. It specifies CARSQGGGGEGNTIYF.

This clone showed up just a few times. The CDR3: CASSLGGTGVGDEQFF. CDR3 DNA: TGTGCCAGCAGCTTAGGTGGGACAGGGGTCGGGGATGAGCAGTTCTTC. This chain joins TRBV7-9 and TRBJ2-1, with TRBD1 matching 10 bases. The CDR3 consists of 16 residues. CDR1 SEHNR and CDR2 FQNEAQ come from the germline V gene (reference sequence). Germline trimming cut 1 base from V and 8 bases from J; bases unmatched to any gene: 8.

V gene TRBV11-2 combines with J gene TRBJ1-1; D is unclear. V lost 5 bases and J 8 bases, leaving 12 bases between the germline ends. The germline CDR1 and CDR2 sequences are SGHAT and FQNNGV. The CDR3 is 12 residues long. The CDR3 bases are TGTGCCAGCAGCCATCTAGCCAGAGAAGCTTTCTTT. It is translated as CASSHLAREAFF.

The genes are TRBV6-5 and TRBJ1-1; no definite D call. Germline-derived CDR1 and CDR2 are MNHEY and SVGAGI. The CDR3 extends over 12 amino acids. The V end lost 2 bases, the J end lost 7 bases, and 8 bases lay between the germline ends. The CDR3, as DNA: TGTGCCAGCAGTTACGACACCTTTGAAGCTTTCTTT. It is translated as CASSYDTFEAFF.

The rearrangement joins TRBV2 to TRBJ2-5; 8 bases fit TRBD2. Germline CDR1 is SNHLY and CDR2 is FYNNEI. This CDR3 region has 15 residues. The junction had 2 bases not matched to a gene; V was cut back by 1 base and J by 1 base. The CDR3, as DNA: TGTGCCAGCAGTGAAGAGCGGGGGAGCCAAGAGACCCAGTACTTC. Its protein product is CASSEERGSQETQYF.

The rearrangement joins TRBV25-1 to TRBJ2-1; 7 nucleotides line up with TRBD1. The germline gives CDR1 MGHDK, CDR2 SYGVNS. Losses at the gene ends were 3 bases for V and 2 bases for J; bases not matched to a gene: 7. The CDR3 runs 16 residues. CDR3: CASSDRQGYPYNEQFF. DNA for the CDR3: TGTGCCAGCAGTGACAGACAGGGATACCCCTACAATGAGCAGTTCTTC.

The rearrangement links TRBV5-1 to TRBJ2-1; 7 nucleotides agree with TRBD1. Per germline, CDR1 SGHRS and CDR2 YFSETQ. J gave up 10 bases and V 4 bases, and 2 bases lay outside the gene matches. The CDR3 is made up of 11 amino acids. CDR3 amino acids: CASSADREQFF. CDR3 in DNA: TGCGCCAGCAGCGCGGACAGGGAGCAGTTCTTC. The whole variable domain, remainder taken from reference TRBV5-1 and TRBJ2-1, is KAGVTQTPRYLIKTRGQQVTLSCSPISGHRSVSWYQQTPGQGLQFLFEYFSETQRNKGNFPGRFSGRQFSNSRSEMNVSTLELGDSALYLCASSADREQFFGPGTRLTVL.

The V gene is TRBV6-5, the J gene TRBJ2-2; 9 bases are a match to TRBD1. Trimming cost V 7 bases and J 5 bases; bases outside gene matches: 8. Germline V gene sequence: CDR1 MNHEY, CDR2 SVGAGI. CDR3 size: 15 residues. CDR3 sequence: CASTYRQGGTGELFF. CDR3 nucleotides: TGTGCCAGCACATATCGACAGGGGGGGACCGGGGAGCTGTTTTTT.

The chain joins TRBV5-1 to TRBJ2-3; tentative D call: TRBD2 (6 bases). Germline V gene data show CDR1 as SGHRS and CDR2 as YFSETQ. CDR3 length equals 16 residues. The V and J ends lost 1 base and 1 base respectively, with 13 bases between them. This CDR3 reads CASSLSGGAGTDTQYF. DNA for the CDR3: TGCGCCAGCAGCTTGAGCGGCGGGGCCGGCACAGATACGCAGTATTTT.